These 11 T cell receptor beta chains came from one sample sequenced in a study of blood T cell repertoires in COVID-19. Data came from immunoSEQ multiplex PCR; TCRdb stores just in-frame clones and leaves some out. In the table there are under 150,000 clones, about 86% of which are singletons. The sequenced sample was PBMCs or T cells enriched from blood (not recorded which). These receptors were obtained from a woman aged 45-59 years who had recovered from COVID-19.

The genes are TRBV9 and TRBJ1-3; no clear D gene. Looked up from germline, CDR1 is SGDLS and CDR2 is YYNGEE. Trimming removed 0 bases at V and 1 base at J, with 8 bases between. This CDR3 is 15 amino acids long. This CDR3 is CASSVGQSSGNTIYF. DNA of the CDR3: TGTGCCAGCAGCGTAGGGCAGTCTTCTGGAAACACCATATATTTT.

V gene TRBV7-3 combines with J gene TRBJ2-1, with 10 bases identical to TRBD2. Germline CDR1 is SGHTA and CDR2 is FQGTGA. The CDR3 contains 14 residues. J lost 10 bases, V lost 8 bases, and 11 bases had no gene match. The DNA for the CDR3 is TGTGCCAGCGGGTCGAGCGGGGGGGCAAGAGAGCAGTTCTTC. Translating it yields CASGSSGGAREQFF.

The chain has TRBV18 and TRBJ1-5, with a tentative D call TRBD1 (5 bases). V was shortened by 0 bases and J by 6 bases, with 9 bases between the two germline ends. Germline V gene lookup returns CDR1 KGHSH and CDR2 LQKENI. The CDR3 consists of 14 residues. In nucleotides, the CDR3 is TGTGCCAGCTCACCACCGGGAGGGGCTCAGCCCCAGCATTTT. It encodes CASSPPGGAQPQHF.

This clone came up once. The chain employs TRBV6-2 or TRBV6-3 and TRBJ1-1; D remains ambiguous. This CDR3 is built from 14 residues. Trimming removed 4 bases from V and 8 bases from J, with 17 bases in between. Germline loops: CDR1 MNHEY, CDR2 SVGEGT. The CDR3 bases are TGTGCCAGCAGTTCCCCTAGGGAGGGCCTCGAAGCTTTCTTT. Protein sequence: CASSSPREGLEAFF.

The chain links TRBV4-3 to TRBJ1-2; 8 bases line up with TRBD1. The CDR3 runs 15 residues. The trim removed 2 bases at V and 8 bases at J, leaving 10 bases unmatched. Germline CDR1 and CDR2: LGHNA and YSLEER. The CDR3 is CASSQTPQGAEGYTF. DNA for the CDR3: TGCGCCAGCAGCCAAACACCTCAGGGGGCTGAGGGCTACACCTTC.

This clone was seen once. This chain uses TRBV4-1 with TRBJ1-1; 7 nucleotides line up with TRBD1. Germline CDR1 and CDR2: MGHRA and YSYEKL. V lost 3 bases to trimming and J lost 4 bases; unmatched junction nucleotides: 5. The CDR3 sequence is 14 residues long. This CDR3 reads CASSHSGGGTEAFF. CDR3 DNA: TGCGCCAGCAGCCACTCAGGGGGAGGCACTGAAGCTTTCTTT.

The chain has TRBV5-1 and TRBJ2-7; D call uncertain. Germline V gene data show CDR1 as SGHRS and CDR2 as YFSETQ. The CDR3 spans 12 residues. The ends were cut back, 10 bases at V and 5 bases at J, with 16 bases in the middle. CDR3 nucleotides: TGCGCCGCAGTACAAAAACCCAACGAGCAGTACTTC. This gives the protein CAAVQKPNEQYF.

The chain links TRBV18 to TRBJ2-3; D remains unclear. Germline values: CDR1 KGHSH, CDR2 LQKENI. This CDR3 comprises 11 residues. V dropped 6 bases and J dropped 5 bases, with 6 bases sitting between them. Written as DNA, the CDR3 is TGTGCCAGCTCCTTCAGAGATACGCAGTATTTT. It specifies CASSFRDTQYF. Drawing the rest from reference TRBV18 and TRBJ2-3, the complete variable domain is NAGVMQNPRHLVRRRGQEARLRCSPMKGHSHVYWYRQLPEEGLKFMVYLQKENIIDESGMPKERFSAEFPKEGPSILRIQQVVRGDSAAYFCASSFRDTQYFGPGTRLTVL.

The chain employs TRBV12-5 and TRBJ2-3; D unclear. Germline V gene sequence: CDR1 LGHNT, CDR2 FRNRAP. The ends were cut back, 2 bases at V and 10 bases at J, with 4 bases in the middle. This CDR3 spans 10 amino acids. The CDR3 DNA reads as TGTGCTAGTGGTTTGTATTCGCAGTATTTT. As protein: CASGLYSQYF.

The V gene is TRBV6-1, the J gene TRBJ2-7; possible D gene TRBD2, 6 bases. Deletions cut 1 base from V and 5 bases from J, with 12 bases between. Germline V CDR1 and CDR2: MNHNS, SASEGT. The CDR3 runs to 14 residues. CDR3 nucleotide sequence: TGTGCCAGCAGTGAAGACGATAGCGGTAACGAGCAGTACTTC. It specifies CASSEDDSGNEQYF.

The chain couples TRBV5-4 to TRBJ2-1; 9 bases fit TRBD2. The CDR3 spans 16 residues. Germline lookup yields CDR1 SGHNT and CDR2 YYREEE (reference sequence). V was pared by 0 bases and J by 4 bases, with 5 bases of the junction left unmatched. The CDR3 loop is CASSLGAGGTYNEQFF. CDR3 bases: TGTGCCAGCAGCTTGGGAGCGGGGGGTACTTACAATGAGCAGTTCTTC.